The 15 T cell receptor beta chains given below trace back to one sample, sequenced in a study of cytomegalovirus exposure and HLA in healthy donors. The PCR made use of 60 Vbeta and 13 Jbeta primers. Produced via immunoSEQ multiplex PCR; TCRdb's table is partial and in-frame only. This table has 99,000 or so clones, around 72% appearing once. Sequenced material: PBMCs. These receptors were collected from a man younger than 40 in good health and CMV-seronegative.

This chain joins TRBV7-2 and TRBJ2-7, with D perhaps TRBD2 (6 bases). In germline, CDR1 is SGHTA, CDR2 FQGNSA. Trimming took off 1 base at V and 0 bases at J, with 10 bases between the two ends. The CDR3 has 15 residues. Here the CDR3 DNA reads TGTGCCAGCAGCTTAGTGTTCGGGAGCTCCTACGAGCAGTACTTC. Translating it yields CASSLVFGSSYEQYF.

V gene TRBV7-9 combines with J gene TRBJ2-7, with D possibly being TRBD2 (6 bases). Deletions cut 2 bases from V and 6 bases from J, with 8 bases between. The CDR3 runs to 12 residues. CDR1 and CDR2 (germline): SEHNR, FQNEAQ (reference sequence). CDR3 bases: TGTGCCAGCAGCTTATACGGGGGCGAGCAGTACTTC. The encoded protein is CASSLYGGEQYF.

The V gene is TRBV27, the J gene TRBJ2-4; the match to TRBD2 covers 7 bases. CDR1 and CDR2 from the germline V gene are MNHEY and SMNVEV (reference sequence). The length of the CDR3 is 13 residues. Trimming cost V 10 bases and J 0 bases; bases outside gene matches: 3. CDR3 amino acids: CATWEGAKNIQYF. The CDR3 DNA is TGTGCCACCTGGGAGGGAGCCAAAAACATTCAGTACTTC.

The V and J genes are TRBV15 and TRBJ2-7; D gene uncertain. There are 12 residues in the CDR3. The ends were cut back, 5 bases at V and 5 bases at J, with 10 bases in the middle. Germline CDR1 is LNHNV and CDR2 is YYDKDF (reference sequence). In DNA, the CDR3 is TGTGCCACCAGCTCGACTCGGGACGAGCAGTACTTC. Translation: CATSSTRDEQYF.

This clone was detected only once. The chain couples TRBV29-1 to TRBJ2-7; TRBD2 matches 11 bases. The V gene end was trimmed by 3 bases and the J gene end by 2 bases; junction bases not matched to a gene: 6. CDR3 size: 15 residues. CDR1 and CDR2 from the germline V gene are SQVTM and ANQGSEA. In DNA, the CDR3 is TGCAGCGTTGAGACGACTAGCGGGGCGCCCTACGAGCAGTACTTC. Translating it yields CSVETTSGAPYEQYF.

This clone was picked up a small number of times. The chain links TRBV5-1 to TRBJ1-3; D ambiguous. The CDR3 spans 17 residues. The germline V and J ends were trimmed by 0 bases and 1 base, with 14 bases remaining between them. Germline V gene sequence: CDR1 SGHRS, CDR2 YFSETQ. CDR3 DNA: TGCGCCAGCAGCTTGGAGTCGGGGTCCGGGTCTGGAAACACCATATATTTT. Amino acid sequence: CASSLESGSGSGNTIYF.

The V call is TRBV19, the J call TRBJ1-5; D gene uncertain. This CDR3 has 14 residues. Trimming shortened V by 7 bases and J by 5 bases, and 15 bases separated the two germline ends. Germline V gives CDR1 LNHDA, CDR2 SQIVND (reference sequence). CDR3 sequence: CASTPGMIYQPQHF. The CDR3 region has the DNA TGTGCCAGTACCCCCGGGATGATCTATCAGCCCCAGCATTTT.

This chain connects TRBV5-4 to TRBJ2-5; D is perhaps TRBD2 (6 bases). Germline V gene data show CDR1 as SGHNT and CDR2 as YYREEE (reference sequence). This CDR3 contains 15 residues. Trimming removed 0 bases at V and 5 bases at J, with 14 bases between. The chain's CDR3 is CASSLAGDLGETQYF. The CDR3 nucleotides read TGTGCCAGCAGCTTGGCGGGAGATTTGGGGGAGACCCAGTACTTC.

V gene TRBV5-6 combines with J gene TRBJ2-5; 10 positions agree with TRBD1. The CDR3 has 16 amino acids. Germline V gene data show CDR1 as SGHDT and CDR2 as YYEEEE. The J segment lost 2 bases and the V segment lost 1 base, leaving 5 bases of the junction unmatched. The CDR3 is CASSLYRDRGQETQYF. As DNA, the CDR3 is TGTGCCAGCAGCTTGTACCGGGACAGGGGTCAAGAGACCCAGTACTTC.

CDR3 in amino acids: CASSAPTGYEQYF. The DNA of the CDR3 is TGCGCCAGCAGCGCCCCGACTGGATACGAGCAGTACTTC. The genes are TRBV5-1 and TRBJ2-7, with D hard to call. The CDR3 covers 13 residues. V was cut by 4 bases and J by 4 bases, with 12 bases left in between. The germline CDR1 and CDR2 sequences are SGHRS and YFSETQ.

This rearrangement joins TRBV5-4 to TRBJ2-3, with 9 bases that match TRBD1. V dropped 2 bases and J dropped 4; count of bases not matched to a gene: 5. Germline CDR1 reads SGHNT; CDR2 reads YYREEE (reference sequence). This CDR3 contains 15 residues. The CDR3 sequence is CASSLRQGGADTQYF. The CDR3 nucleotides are TGTGCCAGCAGCTTAAGACAGGGGGGCGCAGATACGCAGTATTTT.

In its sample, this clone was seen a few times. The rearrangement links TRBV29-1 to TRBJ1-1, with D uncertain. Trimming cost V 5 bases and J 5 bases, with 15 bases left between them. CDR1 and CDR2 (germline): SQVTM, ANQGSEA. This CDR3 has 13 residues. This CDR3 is CSVTLTLRTEAFF. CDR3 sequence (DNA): TGCAGCGTTACCCTTACTTTGAGGACTGAAGCTTTCTTT.

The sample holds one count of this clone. The CDR3 region has the DNA TGTGCCAGCACCCTGCCCCCAGGGGCGCCCGACACTGAAGCTTTCTTT. Translating it yields CASTLPPGAPDTEAFF. The chain has TRBV5-6 and TRBJ1-1; D might be TRBD1 (6 bases). CDR1 and CDR2 (germline): SGHDT, YYEEEE. This CDR3 region has 16 residues. Trimming removed 6 bases at V and 3 bases at J, with 21 bases between.

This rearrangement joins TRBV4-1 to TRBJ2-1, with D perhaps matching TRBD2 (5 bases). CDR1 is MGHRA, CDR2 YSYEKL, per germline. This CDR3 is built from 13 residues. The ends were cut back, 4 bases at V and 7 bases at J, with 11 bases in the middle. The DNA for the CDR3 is TGCGCCAGCAGCCTCTCCGGCGGGAATGAGCAGTTCTTC. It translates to CASSLSGGNEQFF.

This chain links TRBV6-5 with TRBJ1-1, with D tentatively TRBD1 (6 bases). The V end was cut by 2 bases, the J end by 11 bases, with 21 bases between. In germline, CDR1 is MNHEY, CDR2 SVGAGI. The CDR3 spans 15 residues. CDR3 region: CASSYTPSTGRKAFF. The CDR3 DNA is TGTGCCAGCAGTTACACCCCCTCGACAGGCCGCAAGGCTTTCTTT.